Reported below is one TCR beta chain. The data were taken from a study of STAT5B mutations in CD4+ large granular lymphocyte leukemia. The CDR3 is 11 amino acids. V lost 6 bases to trimming and J lost 5 bases, with 10 bases between them. Germline V CDR1 and CDR2: SQVTM, ANQGSEA. Here immunoSEQ multiplex PCR was the method, and the copy in TCRdb shows in-frame clones only, minus some. The table lists about 48,000 clones, just over 70% of them singletons. The chain couples TRBV29-1 to TRBJ1-2; D is possibly TRBD1 (5 bases). This sequence was found in a human donor in good health. Sequences were obtained from CD4+ T cells from blood buffy coats. The CDR3 DNA is TGCAGCGTCAGGGTGGAATATGGCTACACCTTC. The encoded protein is CSVRVEYGYTF.